Each of the 26 T cell receptor beta chains below was sequenced from the same sample in a study of T cell responses to AZD1222 COVID-19 vaccine. The data were produced by immunoSEQ multiplex PCR, yet TCRdb's version contains in-frame clones alone and is incomplete. The sample lists 160,000 or so clones, roughly 88% occurring once. The source material was peripheral blood, sampled 28 days after the second AZD1222 dose. The source is an adult who received the AZD1222 COVID-19 vaccine.

The chain recombines TRBV5-1 with TRBJ2-6; 8 positions match TRBD1. V was pared by 5 bases and J by 0 bases, with 7 bases of the junction left unmatched. This CDR3 has 17 amino acids. CDR1 and CDR2 (germline): SGHRS, YFSETQ. Here the CDR3 reads CASRPTGGTSGANVLTF. The CDR3 DNA is TGCGCCAGCAGGCCCACAGGGGGGACCTCTGGGGCCAACGTCCTGACTTTC. Together with reference TRBV5-1 and TRBJ2-6, the CDR3 gives the full variable domain: KAGVTQTPRYLIKTRGQQVTLSCSPISGHRSVSWYQQTPGQGLQFLFEYFSETQRNKGNFPGRFSGRQFSNSRSEMNVSTLELGDSALYLCASRPTGGTSGANVLTFGAGSRLTVL.

J is TRBJ1-3 and V is TRBV15, with a possible D match to TRBD1 (5 bases). The CDR3 totals 15 residues. V lost 0 bases and J lost 3, with 9 bases in between. Germline CDR1 is LNHNV and CDR2 is YYDKDF (reference sequence). The DNA of the CDR3 is TGTGCCACCAGCAGAGAGGGGGGTTTTGGAAACACCATATATTTT. It yields the protein CATSREGGFGNTIYF.

Points on this clone: Distinct nucleotide sequences in the sample also encode this CDR3. The chain joins TRBV5-1 to TRBJ1-2; no firm D call. Trimming removed 4 bases from V and 0 bases from J, with 10 bases in between. From germline, CDR1 is SGHRS and CDR2 YFSETQ. The CDR3 length is 14 residues. The CDR3 DNA reads TGCGCCAGCAGCCCCACCACAGCTAACTATGGCTACACCTTC. Protein: CASSPTTANYGYTF.

The chain combines TRBV6-1 with TRBJ1-5, with D possibly matching TRBD1 (6 bases). This CDR3 comprises 17 residues. The V and J ends lost 4 bases and 3 bases respectively, with 19 bases between them. Per the germline V gene, CDR1 is MNHNS and CDR2 is SASEGT. The CDR3 DNA follows: TGTGCCAGCAGTGGACCTCCAGGGGCGCGTTACAATCAGCCCCAGCATTTT. Translation gives CASSGPPGARYNQPQHF.

J is TRBJ2-5 and V is TRBV7-2; a weak D match, TRBD1 (5 bases). The CDR3 spans 12 residues. V was pared by 6 bases and J by 5 bases, with 10 bases between. Germline CDR1 is SGHTA and CDR2 is FQGNSA. The CDR3 sequence is CASRAGSETQYF. The CDR3 nucleotides read TGTGCCAGCAGAGCAGGGTCCGAGACCCAGTACTTC. Drawing the rest from reference TRBV7-2 and TRBJ2-5, the complete variable domain is GAGVSQSPSNKVTEKGKDVELRCDPISGHTALYWYRQSLGQGLEFLIYFQGNSAPDKSGLPSDRFSAERTGGSVSTLTIQRTQQEDSAVYLCASRAGSETQYFGPGTRLLVL.

The chain is built from TRBV6-5 and TRBJ1-1; the D is unclear. V lost 6 bases and J 6 bases, leaving 14 bases between the germline ends. Germline V gene lookup returns CDR1 MNHEY and CDR2 SVGAGI. This CDR3 spans 13 amino acids. The CDR3 nucleotides are TGTGCCAGCAGGAAGGGTGGGTGGGCTGAAGCTTTCTTT. It specifies CASRKGGWAEAFF.

DNA of the CDR3: TGTGCCAGCAGCTTAGGGGCCGGGGGCGGAAACACCATATATTTT. Translation: CASSLGAGGGNTIYF. The rearrangement uses TRBV11-2 and TRBJ1-3; D possibly corresponds to TRBD1 (6 bases). The CDR3 runs 15 residues. Germline V gene lookup returns CDR1 SGHAT and CDR2 FQNNGV. Trimming took off 1 base at V and 4 bases at J, with 11 bases between the two ends. Complete variable domain (other parts from reference TRBV11-2 and TRBJ1-3): EAGVAQSPRYKIIEKRQSVAFWCNPISGHATLYWYQQILGQGPKLLIQFQNNGVVDDSQLPKDRFSAERLKGVDSTLKIQPAKLEDSAVYLCASSLGAGGGNTIYFGEGSWLTVV.

The chain joins TRBV6-5 to TRBJ2-3, with no clear D. V was trimmed by 4 bases and J by 3 bases, leaving 11 bases between them. The length of the CDR3 is 14 residues. The germline V gene has CDR1 MNHEY and CDR2 SVGAGI. CDR3 sequence reads: CASSSSGGTDTQYF. DNA of the CDR3: TGTGCCAGCAGTTCGTCCGGTGGAACAGATACGCAGTATTTT.

This clone was counted only a few times. This chain uses TRBV4-1 with TRBJ1-1; the match to TRBD1 covers 11 bases. V lost 1 base, J lost 3 bases, and 4 bases stayed unmatched. CDR1 and CDR2 (germline): MGHRA, YSYEKL. The CDR3 has 16 residues. The CDR3 loop reads CASSQGGQGVDTEAFF. The CDR3 DNA is TGCGCCAGCAGCCAAGGGGGACAGGGGGTGGACACTGAAGCTTTCTTT.

The rearrangement links TRBV6-6 to TRBJ2-1; D is undetermined. Per germline, CDR1 MNHNY and CDR2 SVGAGI (reference sequence). The V end was cut by 2 bases, the J end by 4 bases, with 15 bases between. The CDR3 is made up of 16 amino acids. CDR3 protein: CASSYSRPTGYNEQFF. The DNA of the CDR3 is TGTGCCAGCAGTTACAGTCGCCCGACCGGTTACAATGAGCAGTTCTTC.

This chain links TRBV6-5 with TRBJ2-7; D is undetermined. The CDR3 totals 14 residues. Trimming shortened V by 7 bases and J by 2 bases, and 15 bases separated the two germline ends. CDR1 and CDR2 (germline): MNHEY, SVGAGI. CDR3 nucleotide sequence: TGTGCCAGCATACCCCTTCCAGACACCTACGAGCAGTACTTC. Protein: CASIPLPDTYEQYF.

The chain carries TRBV7-8 and TRBJ1-5, with 8 bases identical to TRBD1. This CDR3 spans 14 amino acids. CDR1 and CDR2 from the germline V gene are SGHVS and FQNEAQ. Trimming removed 5 bases from V and 5 bases from J; junction bases left unmatched: 5. In nucleotides, the CDR3 is TGTGCCAGCAGCCAATCGACAGGGGATCAGCCCCAGCATTTT. This encodes CASSQSTGDQPQHF.

This sequence joins TRBV7-9 and TRBJ2-1, with D possibly TRBD2 on 6 matching bases. The V gene lost 5 bases and the J gene lost 8 bases, with 25 bases spanning the gap. CDR1 and CDR2 (germline): SEHNR, FQNEAQ (reference sequence). This CDR3 has 17 amino acids. The CDR3 sequence is CASSRVVAGFPLDEQFF. The CDR3 DNA follows: TGTGCCAGCAGCCGAGTGGTCGCGGGGTTCCCTCTCGATGAGCAGTTCTTC. The entire variable domain, with the rest obtained from reference TRBV7-9 and TRBJ2-1, is as follows: DTGVSQNPRHKITKRGQNVTFRCDPISEHNRLYWYRQTLGQGPEFLTYFQNEAQLEKSRLLSDRFSAERPKGSFSTLEIQRTEQGDSAMYLCASSRVVAGFPLDEQFFGPGTRLTVL.

The rearrangement links TRBV9 to TRBJ1-5; D unresolved. Looked up from germline, CDR1 is SGDLS and CDR2 is YYNGEE. The ends were cut back, 0 bases at V and 2 bases at J, with 6 bases in the middle. This CDR3 spans 14 amino acids. CDR3 amino acids: CASSVATGNQPQHF. The CDR3 region has the DNA TGTGCCAGCAGCGTAGCAACAGGCAATCAGCCCCAGCATTTT.

The rearrangement joins TRBV18 to TRBJ1-1; perhaps TRBD1 as D (5 bases). Germline-derived CDR1 and CDR2 are KGHSH and LQKENI. The CDR3 sequence is 13 residues long. Trimming took 5 bases from V and 4 from J, leaving 11 bases between them. The CDR3 DNA sequence: TGTGCCAGCTCAAATAGGGGAACCACTGAAGCTTTCTTT. This codes for CASSNRGTTEAFF.

The chain uses TRBV7-8 and TRBJ2-1, with D hard to call. V was shortened by 5 bases and J by 0 bases, with 11 bases between the two germline ends. Germline values: CDR1 SGHVS, CDR2 FQNEAQ. This CDR3 spans 15 amino acids. For the CDR3, the DNA is TGTGCCAGCAGCCCCCTAGAGAGCTCCTACAATGAGCAGTTCTTC. It is translated as CASSPLESSYNEQFF.

DNA for the CDR3: TGTGCCAGCAGCCACAATGACAAGAACACTGAAGCTTTCTTT. It translates to CASSHNDKNTEAFF. The rearrangement joins TRBV3-1 (or the pseudogene TRBV3-2) to TRBJ1-1, with D uncertain. Germline V CDR1 and CDR2: LGHDT, YNNKEL (reference sequence). The V and J ends lost 3 bases and 1 base respectively, with 9 bases between them. The CDR3 spans 14 residues.

CDR3 sequence reads: CASSIDGGQGFNQPQHF. CDR3 nucleotides: TGTGCCAGTAGTATAGATGGGGGACAGGGATTTAATCAGCCCCAGCATTTT. V and J are TRBV19 and TRBJ1-5, with TRBD1 matching 9 bases. Germline loops: CDR1 LNHDA, CDR2 SQIVND (reference sequence). The CDR3 runs 17 residues. After removal of 0 bases from V and 4 bases from J, the junction contained 7 bases not matched to a gene.

This chain uses TRBV29-1 with TRBJ1-1, with TRBD1 matching over 9 bases. V dropped 6 bases and J dropped 4; count of bases not matched to a gene: 6. The germline CDR1 and CDR2 sequences are SQVTM and ANQGSEA. The CDR3 covers 13 residues. DNA of the CDR3: TGCAGCGTGGGGGGACAGGGAATCACTGAAGCTTTCTTT. It encodes CSVGGQGITEAFF.

The rearrangement uses TRBV14 and TRBJ2-5; D call uncertain. Deletions cut 1 base from V and 5 bases from J, with 17 bases between. Germline lookup yields CDR1 SGHDN and CDR2 FVKESK. The CDR3 loop spans 16 amino acids. The CDR3 DNA reads TGTGCCAGCAGCCAAGGGAGTAGCAGTGCCAGGGAGACCCAGTACTTC. This sequence encodes CASSQGSSSARETQYF.

The V gene is TRBV30, the J gene TRBJ2-3; D is unclear. The germline gives CDR1 GTSNPN, CDR2 SVGIG (reference sequence). The CDR3 runs to 15 residues. V lost 1 base and J 0 bases, leaving 11 bases between the germline ends. CDR3 bases: TGTGCCTGGAGTGAGCCCCGGCGGAGCACAGATACGCAGTATTTT. Residues: CAWSEPRRSTDTQYF. Together with reference TRBV30 and TRBJ2-3, the CDR3 gives the full variable domain: SQTIHQWPATLVQPVGSPLSLECTVEGTSNPNLYWYRQAAGRGLQLLFYSVGIGQISSEVPQNLSASRPQDRQFILSSKKLLLSDSGFYLCAWSEPRRSTDTQYFGPGTRLTVL.

The chain recombines TRBV6-2 or TRBV6-3 with TRBJ2-4; perhaps TRBD1 as D (6 bases). This CDR3 comprises 13 residues. Trimming shortened V by 1 base and J by 5 bases, and 6 bases separated the two germline ends. The germline CDR1 and CDR2 sequences are MNHEY and SVGEGT. The DNA of the CDR3 is TGTGCCAGCAGTTACTACAGGGAAAACATTCAGTACTTC. As protein: CASSYYRENIQYF.

V is TRBV6-5 and J is TRBJ1-3, with D unclear. The CDR3 extends over 14 amino acids. The V and J ends lost 0 bases and 4 bases respectively, with 7 bases between them. Germline lookup yields CDR1 MNHEY and CDR2 SVGAGI. The CDR3 DNA is TGTGCCAGCAGTTACTCGAATTCGGGAAACACCATATATTTT. The encoded protein is CASSYSNSGNTIYF.

This clone has just a few counts. The chain has TRBV2 and TRBJ2-7; D not certain. This CDR3 region has 15 residues. Deletions cut 6 bases from V and 3 bases from J, with 18 bases between. Germline CDR1 and CDR2: SNHLY and FYNNEI. CDR3 region: CASRGLSVSGYEQYF. DNA for the CDR3: TGTGCCAGCAGGGGTCTGTCAGTCTCGGGCTACGAGCAGTACTTC.

This clone was seen just once. The chain joins TRBV30 to TRBJ2-7, with D unclear. Trimming left V 0 bases short and J 6 bases short, with 12 bases between. The germline gives CDR1 GTSNPN, CDR2 SVGIG (reference sequence). The CDR3 consists of 13 residues. The CDR3 DNA is TGTGCCTGGAGTGTATTTCCAGGCGCCGAGCAGTACTTC. It specifies CAWSVFPGAEQYF.

DNA for the CDR3: TGTGCCAGTAGTATAGATGTTTGGGGGGGAAATGAGCAGTTCTTC. Translating gives CASSIDVWGGNEQFF. This chain joins TRBV19 and TRBJ2-1, with 7 nucleotides matching TRBD2. After removal of 0 bases from V and 7 bases from J, the junction contained 6 bases not matched to a gene. This CDR3 is 15 amino acids long. From germline, CDR1 is LNHDA and CDR2 SQIVND (reference sequence). Full variable domain (missing parts from reference TRBV19 and TRBJ2-1): DGGITQSPKYLFRKEGQNVTLSCEQNLNHDAMYWYRQDPGQGLRLIYYSQIVNDFQKGDIAEGYSVSREKKESFPLTVTSAQKNPTAFYLCASSIDVWGGNEQFFGPGTRLTVL.